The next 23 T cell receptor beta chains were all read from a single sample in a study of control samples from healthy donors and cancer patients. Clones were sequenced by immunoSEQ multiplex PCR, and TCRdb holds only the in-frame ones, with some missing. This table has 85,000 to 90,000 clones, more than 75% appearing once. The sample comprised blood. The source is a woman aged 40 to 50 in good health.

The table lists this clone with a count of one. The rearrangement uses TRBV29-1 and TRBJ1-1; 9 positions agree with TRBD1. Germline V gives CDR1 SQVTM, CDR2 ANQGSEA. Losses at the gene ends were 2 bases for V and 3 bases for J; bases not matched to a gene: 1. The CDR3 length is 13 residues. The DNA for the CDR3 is TGCAGCGTTGAAAGGACAGGGGACACTGAAGCTTTCTTT. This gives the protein CSVERTGDTEAFF.

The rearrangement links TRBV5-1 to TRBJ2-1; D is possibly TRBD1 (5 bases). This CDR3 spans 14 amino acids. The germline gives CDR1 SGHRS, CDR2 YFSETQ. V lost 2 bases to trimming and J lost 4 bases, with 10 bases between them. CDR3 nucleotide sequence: TGCGCCAGCAGCTTCGACAGCCCGTACAATGAGCAGTTCTTC. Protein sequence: CASSFDSPYNEQFF.

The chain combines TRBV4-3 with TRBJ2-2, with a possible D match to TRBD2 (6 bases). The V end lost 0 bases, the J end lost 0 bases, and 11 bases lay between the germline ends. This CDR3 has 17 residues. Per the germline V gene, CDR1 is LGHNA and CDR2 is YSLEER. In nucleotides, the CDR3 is TGCGCCAGCAGCCAAGATTTTGCGGGATCGAACACCGGGGAGCTGTTTTTT. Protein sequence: CASSQDFAGSNTGELFF.

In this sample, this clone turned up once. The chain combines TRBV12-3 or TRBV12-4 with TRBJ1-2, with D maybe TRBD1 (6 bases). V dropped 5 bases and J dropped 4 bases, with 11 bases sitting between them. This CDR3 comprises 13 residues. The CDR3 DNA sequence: TGTGCCAGCAGTCCTGACAGGTCCTATGGCTACACCTTC. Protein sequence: CASSPDRSYGYTF.

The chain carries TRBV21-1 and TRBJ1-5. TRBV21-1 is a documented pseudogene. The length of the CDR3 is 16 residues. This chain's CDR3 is CASSKERLVSNQPQHF. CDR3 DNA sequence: TGTGCCAGCAGCAAAGAACGGCTCGTTAGCAATCAGCCCCAGCATTTT.

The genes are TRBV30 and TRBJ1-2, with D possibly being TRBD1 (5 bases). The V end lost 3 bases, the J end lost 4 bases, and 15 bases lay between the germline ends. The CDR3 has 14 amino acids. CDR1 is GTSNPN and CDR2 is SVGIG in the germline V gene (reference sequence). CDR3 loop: CAWRDLGGSYGYTF. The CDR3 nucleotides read TGTGCCTGGAGGGATTTGGGGGGATCCTATGGCTACACCTTC. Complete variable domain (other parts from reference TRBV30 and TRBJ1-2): SQTIHQWPATLVQPVGSPLSLECTVEGTSNPNLYWYRQAAGRGLQLLFYSVGIGQISSEVPQNLSASRPQDRQFILSSKKLLLSDSGFYLCAWRDLGGSYGYTFGSGTRLTVV.

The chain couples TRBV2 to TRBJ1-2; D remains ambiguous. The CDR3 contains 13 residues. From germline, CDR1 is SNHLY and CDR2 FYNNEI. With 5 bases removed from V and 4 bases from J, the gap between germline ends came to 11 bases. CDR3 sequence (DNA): TGTGCCAGCAGTCTGTCAGAGCTCTATGGCTACACCTTC. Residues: CASSLSELYGYTF.

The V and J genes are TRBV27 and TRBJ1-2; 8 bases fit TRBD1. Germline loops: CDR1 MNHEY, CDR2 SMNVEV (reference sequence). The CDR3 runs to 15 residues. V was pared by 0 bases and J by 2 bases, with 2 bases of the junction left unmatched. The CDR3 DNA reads TGTGCCAGCAGTTTATCATACAGGGGGAACTATGGCTACACCTTC. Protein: CASSLSYRGNYGYTF.

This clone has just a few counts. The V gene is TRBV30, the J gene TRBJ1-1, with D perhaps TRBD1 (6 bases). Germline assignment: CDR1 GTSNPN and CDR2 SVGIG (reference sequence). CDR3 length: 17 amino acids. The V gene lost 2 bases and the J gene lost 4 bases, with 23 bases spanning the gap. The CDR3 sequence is CAWSSFLAGARSTEAFF. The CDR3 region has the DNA TGTGCCTGGAGTTCATTTCTAGCAGGGGCGCGAAGCACTGAAGCTTTCTTT.

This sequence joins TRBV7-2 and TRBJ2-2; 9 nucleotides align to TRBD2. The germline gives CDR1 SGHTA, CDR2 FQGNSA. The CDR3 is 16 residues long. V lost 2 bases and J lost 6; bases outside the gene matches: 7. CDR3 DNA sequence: TGTGCCAGCAGCTTATCTCGCGGGGGGGCGTCCGGGGAGCTGTTTTTT. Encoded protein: CASSLSRGGASGELFF.

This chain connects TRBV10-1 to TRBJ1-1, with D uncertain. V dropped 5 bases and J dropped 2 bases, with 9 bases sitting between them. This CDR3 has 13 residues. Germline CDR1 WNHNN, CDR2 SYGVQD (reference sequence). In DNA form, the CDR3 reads TGCGCCAGCAGTACGGACGGAAACACTGAAGCTTTCTTT. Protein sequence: CASSTDGNTEAFF.

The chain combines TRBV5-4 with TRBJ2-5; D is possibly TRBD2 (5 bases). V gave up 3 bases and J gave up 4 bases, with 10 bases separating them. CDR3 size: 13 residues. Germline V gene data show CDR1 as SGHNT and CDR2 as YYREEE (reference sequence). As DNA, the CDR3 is TGTGCCAGCAGCTGGGAGCCAGGAGAGACCCAGTACTTC. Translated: CASSWEPGETQYF.

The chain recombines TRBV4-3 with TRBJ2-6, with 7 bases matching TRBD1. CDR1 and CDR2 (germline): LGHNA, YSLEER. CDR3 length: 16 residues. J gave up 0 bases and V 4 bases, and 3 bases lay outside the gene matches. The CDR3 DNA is TGCGCCAGCAGCCCGAACAGGGGCTCTGGGGCCAACGTCCTGACTTTC. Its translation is CASSPNRGSGANVLTF.

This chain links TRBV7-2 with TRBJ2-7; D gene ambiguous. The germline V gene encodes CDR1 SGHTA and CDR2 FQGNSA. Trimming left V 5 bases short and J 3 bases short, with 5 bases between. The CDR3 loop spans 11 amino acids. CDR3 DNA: TGTGCCAGCAGCCCCCACTACGAGCAGTACTTC. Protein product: CASSPHYEQYF.

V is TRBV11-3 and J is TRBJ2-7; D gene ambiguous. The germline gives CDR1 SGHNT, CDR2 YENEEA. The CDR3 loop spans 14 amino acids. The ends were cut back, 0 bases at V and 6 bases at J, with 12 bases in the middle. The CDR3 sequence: CASSLEASLGEQYF. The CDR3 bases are TGTGCCAGCAGCTTAGAGGCCAGCCTCGGCGAGCAGTACTTC. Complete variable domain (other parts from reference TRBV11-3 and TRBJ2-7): EAGVVQSPRYKIIEKKQPVAFWCNPISGHNTLYWYLQNLGQGPELLIRYENEEAVDDSQLPKDRFSAERLKGVDSTLKIQPAELGDSAVYLCASSLEASLGEQYFGPGTRLTVT.

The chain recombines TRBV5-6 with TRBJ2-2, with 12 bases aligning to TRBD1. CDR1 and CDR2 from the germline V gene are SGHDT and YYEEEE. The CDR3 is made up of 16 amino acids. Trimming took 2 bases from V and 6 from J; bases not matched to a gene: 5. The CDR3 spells CASSFRDRGPSGELFF. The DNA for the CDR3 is TGTGCCAGCAGCTTCCGGGACAGGGGGCCCTCCGGGGAGCTGTTTTTT.

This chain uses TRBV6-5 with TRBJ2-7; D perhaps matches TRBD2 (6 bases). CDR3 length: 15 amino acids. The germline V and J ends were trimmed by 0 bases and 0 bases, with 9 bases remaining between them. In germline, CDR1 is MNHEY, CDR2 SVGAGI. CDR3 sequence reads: CASSYSAGSSYEQYF. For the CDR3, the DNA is TGTGCCAGCAGTTACTCCGCGGGGTCCTCCTACGAGCAGTACTTC.

CDR3 DNA sequence: TGTGCCAGCGGACAGGTGAACACTGAAGCTTTCTTT. It encodes CASGQVNTEAFF. The chain carries TRBV10-3 and TRBJ1-1; the match to TRBD1 covers 7 bases. This CDR3 spans 12 amino acids. V lost 10 bases, J lost 0 bases, and 2 bases stayed unmatched. Germline-derived CDR1 and CDR2 are ENHRY and SYGVKD.

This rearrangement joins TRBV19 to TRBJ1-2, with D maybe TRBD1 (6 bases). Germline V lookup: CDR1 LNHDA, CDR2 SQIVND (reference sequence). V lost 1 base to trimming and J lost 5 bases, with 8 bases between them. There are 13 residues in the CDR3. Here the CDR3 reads CASSIGQGYGYTF. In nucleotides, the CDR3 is TGTGCCAGTAGTATAGGTCAGGGGTATGGCTACACCTTC.

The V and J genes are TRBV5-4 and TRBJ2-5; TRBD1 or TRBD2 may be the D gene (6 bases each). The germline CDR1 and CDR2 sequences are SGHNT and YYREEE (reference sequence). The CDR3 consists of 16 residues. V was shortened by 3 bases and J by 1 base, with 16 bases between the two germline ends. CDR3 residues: CASSSRGPGAQETQYF. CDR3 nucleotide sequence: TGTGCCAGCAGCTCACGGGGGCCCGGAGCCCAAGAGACCCAGTACTTC.

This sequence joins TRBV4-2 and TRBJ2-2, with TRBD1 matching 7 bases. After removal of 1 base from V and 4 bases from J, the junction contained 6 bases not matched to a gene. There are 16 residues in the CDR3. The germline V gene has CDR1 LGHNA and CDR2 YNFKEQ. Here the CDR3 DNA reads TGTGCCAGCAGCCAAGGTCGGACAGGAGGCACCGGGGAGCTGTTTTTT. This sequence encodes CASSQGRTGGTGELFF.

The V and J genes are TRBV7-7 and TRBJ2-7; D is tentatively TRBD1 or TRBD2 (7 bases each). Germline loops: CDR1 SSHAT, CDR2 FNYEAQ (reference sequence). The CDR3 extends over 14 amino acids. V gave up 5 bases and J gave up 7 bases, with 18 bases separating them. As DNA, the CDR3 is TGTGCCAGCAGCCCGCAATCCAGGGGGGGTGAGCAGTACTTC. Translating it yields CASSPQSRGGEQYF.

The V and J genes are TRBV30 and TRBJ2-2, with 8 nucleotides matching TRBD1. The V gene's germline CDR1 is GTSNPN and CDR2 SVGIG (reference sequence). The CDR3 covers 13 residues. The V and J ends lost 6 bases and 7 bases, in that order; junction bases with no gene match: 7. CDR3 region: CACRGTGGGELFF. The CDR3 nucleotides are TGTGCCTGCCGAGGGACAGGCGGCGGGGAGCTGTTTTTT.